These 16 T cell receptor beta chains came from one sample sequenced in a study of T cell responses to AZD1222 COVID-19 vaccine. TCRdb's table, derived via immunoSEQ multiplex PCR, lists solely in-frame clones and lacks some. This sample has more than 110,000 clones, with around 90% found just once. This specimen consisted of peripheral blood, obtained on day 0 of AZD1222 vaccination. The receptors stem from an adult in good health.

The J gene is TRBJ2-1, the V gene TRBV28; D remains ambiguous. Germline V gives CDR1 MDHEN, CDR2 SYDVKM. V was cut by 1 base and J by 5 bases, with 0 bases left in between. CDR3 size: 11 residues. The CDR3 coding sequence is TGTGCCAGCAGTTTATACAATGAGCAGTTCTTC. It codes for CASSLYNEQFF.

This chain links TRBV5-1 with TRBJ2-1, with 7 bases aligning to TRBD1. CDR1 is SGHRS, CDR2 YFSETQ, per germline. V lost 4 bases, J lost 7 bases, and 8 bases stayed unmatched. This CDR3 spans 14 amino acids. CDR3 residues: CASSPRQGINEQFF. For the CDR3, the DNA is TGCGCCAGCAGCCCTCGACAGGGAATAAATGAGCAGTTCTTC.

V is TRBV10-3 and J is TRBJ2-3; 7 bases align to TRBD2. The germline V gene has CDR1 ENHRY and CDR2 SYGVKD. V lost 8 bases and J lost 4; bases outside the gene matches: 12. The CDR3 covers 15 residues. The CDR3 region is CAIRGESRGADTQYF. The CDR3 DNA reads TGTGCCATCCGCGGCGAGTCCCGGGGGGCAGATACGCAGTATTTT.

The rearrangement links TRBV6-1 to TRBJ2-3; D remains ambiguous. This CDR3 is built from 16 residues. Trimming stripped 0 bases from V and 8 bases from J, with 18 bases between. Germline V gene sequence: CDR1 MNHNS, CDR2 SASEGT. In DNA, the CDR3 is TGTGCCAGCAGTGAAGCATTGCTGATCACCGTCGCTACGCAGTATTTT. This sequence encodes CASSEALLITVATQYF.

There are a few counts of this clone. The CDR3 DNA sequence: TGTGCCAGTAGTATAGATGAGGAGACAGGGAGCGGTAATCAGCCCCAGCATTTT. This codes for CASSIDEETGSGNQPQHF. V is TRBV19 and J is TRBJ1-5; 7 bases agree with TRBD1. The junction had 12 bases not matched to a gene; V was cut back by 0 bases and J by 4 bases. Germline lookup yields CDR1 LNHDA and CDR2 SQIVND (reference sequence). This CDR3 has 18 residues.

The chain couples TRBV6-2 or TRBV6-3 to TRBJ2-7, with D possibly being TRBD1 (5 bases). V was cut by 2 bases and J by 6 bases, with 11 bases left in between. The CDR3 sequence is 13 residues long. Germline CDR1 is MNHEY and CDR2 is SVGEGT. This chain's CDR3 is CASSYIQGSEQYF. The CDR3 DNA follows: TGTGCCAGCAGTTACATCCAGGGTAGCGAGCAGTACTTC.

The chain is built from TRBV28 and TRBJ2-1; D remains ambiguous. The CDR3 totals 12 residues. The V gene lost 3 bases and the J gene lost 7 bases, with 7 bases spanning the gap. Germline-derived CDR1 and CDR2 are MDHEN and SYDVKM. The CDR3 spells CASSFLGNEQFF. In nucleotides, the CDR3 is TGTGCCAGCAGTTTTTTGGGGAATGAGCAGTTCTTC. Based on the CDR3 plus reference TRBV28 and TRBJ2-1, the full variable domain is DVKVTQSSRYLVKRTGEKVFLECVQDMDHENMFWYRQDPGLGLRLIYFSYDVKMKEKGDIPEGYSVSREKKERFSLILESASTNQTSMYLCASSFLGNEQFFGPGTRLTVL.

The chain uses TRBV7-9 and TRBJ1-2, with 7 bases lining up with TRBD1. The CDR3 spans 13 residues. Trimming removed 4 bases from V and 5 bases from J; junction bases left unmatched: 4. Germline assignment: CDR1 SEHNR and CDR2 FQNEAQ (reference sequence). For the CDR3, the DNA is TGTGCCAGCAGCTCCGACAGGGTTTATGGCTACACCTTC. Amino acids: CASSSDRVYGYTF. The full variable domain, rest sourced from reference TRBV7-9 and TRBJ1-2, is DTGVSQNPRHKITKRGQNVTFRCDPISEHNRLYWYRQTLGQGPEFLTYFQNEAQLEKSRLLSDRFSAERPKGSFSTLEIQRTEQGDSAMYLCASSSDRVYGYTFGSGTRLTVV.

The chain links TRBV3-1 (or the pseudogene TRBV3-2) to TRBJ2-1, with D perhaps matching TRBD1 (5 bases). Trimming shortened V by 0 bases and J by 10 bases, and 10 bases separated the two germline ends. The CDR3 runs to 13 residues. Germline V gives CDR1 LGHDT, CDR2 YNNKEL (reference sequence). As DNA, the CDR3 is TGTGCCAGCAGCCAAGACAGGGTAAGGGAGCAGTTCTTC. Translation gives CASSQDRVREQFF.

This clone appeared once. This CDR3 reads CASSSNPSRDNSYEQYF. CDR3 DNA: TGTGCCAGTAGTTCAAATCCATCCCGGGACAACTCCTACGAGCAGTACTTC. The genes are TRBV19 and TRBJ2-7; D perhaps matches TRBD1 (6 bases). The CDR3 length is 17 residues. In germline, CDR1 is LNHDA, CDR2 SQIVND (reference sequence). The ends were cut back, 5 bases at V and 0 bases at J, with 20 bases in the middle.

The chain recombines TRBV7-2 with TRBJ2-1; TRBD1 might be the D (5 bases). The ends were cut back, 0 bases at V and 10 bases at J, with 13 bases in the middle. The CDR3 sequence is 14 residues long. Germline CDR1 reads SGHTA; CDR2 reads FQGNSA. This CDR3 reads CASSLARVGLEQFF. CDR3 in DNA: TGTGCCAGCAGCTTAGCGCGAGTGGGGCTCGAGCAGTTCTTC.

CDR3 nucleotide sequence: TGTGCCAGCAAGTTAAATCGACAGGACTCCTACGAGCAGTACTTC. Translating gives CASKLNRQDSYEQYF. This chain uses TRBV2 with TRBJ2-7; maybe TRBD1 (6 bases). CDR1 is SNHLY, CDR2 FYNNEI, per germline. Trimming shortened V by 7 bases and J by 0 bases, and 16 bases separated the two germline ends. The CDR3 length is 15 residues.

The rearrangement uses TRBV28 and TRBJ1-2; no clear D. The CDR3 is 15 residues long. Germline V lookup: CDR1 MDHEN, CDR2 SYDVKM. V was shortened by 1 base and J by 0 bases, with 9 bases between the two germline ends. CDR3 sequence (DNA): TGTGCCAGCAGTTTATTAGGGAATGCTAACTATGGCTACACCTTC. It translates to CASSLLGNANYGYTF.

V is TRBV11-2 and J is TRBJ2-5, with TRBD1 matching 7 bases. Unmatched junction bases numbered 4, after V lost 5 bases and J lost 4 bases. The germline gives CDR1 SGHAT, CDR2 FQNNGV. This CDR3 has 13 residues. In DNA form, the CDR3 reads TGTGCCAGCAGCCCAACAGGGGTAGAGACCCAGTACTTC. Its protein is CASSPTGVETQYF. Full variable domain (rest looked up from reference TRBV11-2 and TRBJ2-5): EAGVAQSPRYKIIEKRQSVAFWCNPISGHATLYWYQQILGQGPKLLIQFQNNGVVDDSQLPKDRFSAERLKGVDSTLKIQPAKLEDSAVYLCASSPTGVETQYFGPGTRLLVL.

This rearrangement joins TRBV14 to TRBJ2-2; the D gene could be TRBD1 or TRBD2 (5 bases each). Trimming stripped 0 bases from V and 7 bases from J, with 6 bases between. This CDR3 has 13 residues. Looked up from germline, CDR1 is SGHDN and CDR2 is FVKESK. CDR3 sequence reads: CASSQDGGGELFF. For the CDR3, the DNA is TGTGCCAGCAGCCAAGATGGGGGCGGGGAGCTGTTTTTT.

V usage is TRBV28 and J usage is TRBJ2-1; 13 nucleotides align to TRBD2. CDR1 and CDR2 (germline): MDHEN, SYDVKM. J was trimmed by 12 bases and V by 4 bases; bases with no gene match: 18. This CDR3 region has 18 residues. The CDR3 DNA reads TGTGCCAGCAGTTCCACCGGGACTAGCGGGACGAGCGGCCGGTGGCAGTTCTTC. Residues: CASSSTGTSGTSGRWQFF.